This T cell receptor beta chain originates from a study of OX40 agonist ivuxolimab in advanced cancers. From germline, CDR1 is SGHTA and CDR2 FQGTGA. The CDR3 spans 15 residues. V shed 5 bases and J 6 bases; nucleotides not matched to a gene: 10. On cycle 4 day 1 and cycle 7 day 1, as well as at baseline, blood was sampled. Repertoires were generated with immunoSEQ multiplex PCR, while TCRdb's copy carries only in-frame clones and drops some. The repertoire consists of about 91,000 clones, with approximately 81% occurring once and the leading ten covering more than 0.95%. Points on this clone: Its antigen is currently unknown.

General study results and limits: Which antigen the expanded peripheral T cells recognized is unknown. Part of the nonresponder group also had normalized T-cell clonal expansion that was low.

Here the sequenced sample was CD4+ or CD8+ T cells sorted from blood, taken in a trial of the OX40 agonist ivuxolimab. The rearrangement uses TRBV7-3 and TRBJ2-3, with 8 bases aligning to TRBD1. This clonotype originated in an adult with an advanced solid tumor such as melanoma, head and neck, liver or kidney cancer. The CDR3 region is CASSPNGQGWDTQYF. DNA of the CDR3: TGTGCCAGCAGCCCCAATGGACAGGGATGGGATACGCAGTATTTT. The full variable domain, completed using reference TRBV7-3 and TRBJ2-3, is GAGVSQTPSNKVTEKGKYVELRCDPISGHTALYWYRQSLGQGPEFLIYFQGTGAADDSGLPNDRFFAVRPEGSVSTLKIQRTERGDSAVYLCASSPNGQGWDTQYFGPGTRLTVL.